This T cell receptor beta chain was profiled in a study of identifying expanded T cells in peripheral blood. Study-wide results and limits: Clone count variance between approximately two-week samples rose with total template count. Technical replicates showed about 1.2 changed clones; approximately 2 weeks roughly 16; four weeks 19.

Here immunoSEQ multiplex PCR was the method, and the copy in TCRdb shows in-frame clones only, minus some. The sample has 50,000 or so clones; 89% are singletons. Details on this clone: Its antigen is undetermined.

This TCR was sampled from a person aged 18 to 70 in good health. Sequencing was carried out using blood.

DNA of the CDR3: TGCAGCGACGACAGGGGGAATGAGCAGTTCTTC. Translation: CSDDRGNEQFF. The rearrangement uses TRBV29-1 and TRBJ2-1, with 9 bases that match TRBD1. The CDR3 is made up of 11 amino acids. Germline V gene sequence: CDR1 SQVTM, CDR2 ANQGSEA. Trimming cost V 7 bases and J 7 bases; bases outside gene matches: 2.